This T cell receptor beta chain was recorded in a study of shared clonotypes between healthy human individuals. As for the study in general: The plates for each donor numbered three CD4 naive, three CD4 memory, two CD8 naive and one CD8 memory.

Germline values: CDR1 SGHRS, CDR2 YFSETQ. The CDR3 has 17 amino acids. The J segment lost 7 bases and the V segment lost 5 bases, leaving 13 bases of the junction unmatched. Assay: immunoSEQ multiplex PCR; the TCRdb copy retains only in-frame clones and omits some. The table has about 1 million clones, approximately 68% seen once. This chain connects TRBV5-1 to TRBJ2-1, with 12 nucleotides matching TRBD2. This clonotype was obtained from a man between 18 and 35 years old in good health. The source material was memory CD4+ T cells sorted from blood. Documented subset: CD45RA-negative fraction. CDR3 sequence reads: CASRLLASGGAGNEQFF. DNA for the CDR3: TGCGCCAGCAGACTTCTTGCTAGCGGGGGGGCCGGGAATGAGCAGTTCTTC.